Below, 31 T cell receptor beta chains from the same sample are listed, as sequenced in a study of T cell responses to AZD1222 COVID-19 vaccine. Repertoires were generated with immunoSEQ multiplex PCR, while TCRdb's copy carries only in-frame clones and drops some. Of roughly 150,000 clones in the sample, 85% to 95% were seen once. The sample consisted of peripheral blood, taken on day 0 of AZD1222 vaccination. These receptor sequences come from an adult in good health.

V usage is TRBV10-1 and J usage is TRBJ1-1; TRBD1 matches at 10 bases. The CDR3 runs 18 residues. The V gene's germline CDR1 is WNHNN and CDR2 SYGVQD (reference sequence). V gave up 2 bases and J gave up 7 bases; unmatched junction bases: 16. CDR3 DNA: TGCGCCAGCAGTGAGATTGCGGACAGGGGGGAGATGAGGGTTGAAGCTTTCTTT. Its translation: CASSEIADRGEMRVEAFF.

This chain uses TRBV6-5 with TRBJ1-2; weak D call: TRBD1 (5 bases). Trimming cost V 6 bases and J 4 bases, with 9 bases left between them. Germline CDR1 and CDR2: MNHEY and SVGAGI. This CDR3 spans 12 amino acids. CDR3 bases: TGTGCCAGCAGCCGGGACCGCTATGGCTACACCTTC. Its protein product is CASSRDRYGYTF.

Only a few counts were recorded for this clone. The rearrangement uses TRBV4-3 and TRBJ1-6, with D possibly being TRBD1 (6 bases). With 3 bases removed from V and 9 bases from J, the gap between germline ends came to 18 bases. The CDR3 consists of 16 residues. The germline CDR1 and CDR2 sequences are LGHNA and YSLEER. The CDR3 DNA reads as TGCGCCAGCAGCCAGTCCTCCAGGGGATCTGGTTCACCCCTCCACTTT. Translating gives CASSQSSRGSGSPLHF.

The chain has TRBV7-2 and TRBJ2-7; a possible D gene is TRBD2 (6 bases). The CDR3 consists of 16 residues. With 0 bases removed from V and 3 bases from J, the gap between germline ends came to 15 bases. Per the germline V gene, CDR1 is SGHTA and CDR2 is FQGNSA. CDR3 coding DNA: TGTGCCAGCAGCTTAGCGCGAACTAGCCAGGGCTACGAGCAGTACTTC. The encoded protein is CASSLARTSQGYEQYF. Variable domain in full (rest from reference TRBV7-2 and TRBJ2-7): GAGVSQSPSNKVTEKGKDVELRCDPISGHTALYWYRQSLGQGLEFLIYFQGNSAPDKSGLPSDRFSAERTGGSVSTLTIQRTQQEDSAVYLCASSLARTSQGYEQYFGPGTRLTVT.

The rearrangement uses TRBV2 and TRBJ2-3; 11 nucleotides align to TRBD2. The CDR3 contains 16 residues. Germline trimming cut 5 bases from V and 1 base from J; bases unmatched to any gene: 5. The germline V gene encodes CDR1 SNHLY and CDR2 FYNNEI. The CDR3 loop is CASSIPLAGGTDTQYF. The CDR3 coding sequence is TGTGCCAGCAGTATTCCACTAGCGGGGGGCACAGATACGCAGTATTTT.

This clone has only one observation. The chain recombines TRBV23-1 with TRBJ2-7; 9 bases align to TRBD1. TRBV23-1 is marked as an open reading frame, function uncertain. The CDR3 contains 14 residues. Germline trimming cut 1 base from V and 6 bases from J; bases unmatched to any gene: 4. In DNA, the CDR3 is TGCGCCAGCAGTCAATTCCGGGACAGGGCCGAGCAGTACTTC. This translates into CASSQFRDRAEQYF.

The J gene is TRBJ1-1, the V gene TRBV6-2 or TRBV6-3, with 9 bases that match TRBD1. There are 15 residues in the CDR3. V was pared by 4 bases and J by 0 bases, with 3 bases of the junction left unmatched. Germline V lookup: CDR1 MNHEY, CDR2 SVGEGT. The CDR3, as DNA: TGTGCCAGCAGTTCCAGACAGGGGGTGAACACTGAAGCTTTCTTT. This translates into CASSSRQGVNTEAFF.

This chain links TRBV18 with TRBJ1-1; D is ambiguous. V dropped 5 bases and J dropped 1 base, with 14 bases sitting between them. CDR3 size: 15 residues. Germline CDR1 and CDR2: KGHSH and LQKENI. This CDR3 reads CASSSSEAPNTEAFF. CDR3 in DNA: TGTGCCAGCTCATCATCCGAAGCGCCGAACACTGAAGCTTTCTTT.

This chain links TRBV29-1 with TRBJ2-7; 7 bases fit TRBD1. CDR3 length: 15 amino acids. Per the germline V gene, CDR1 is SQVTM and CDR2 is ANQGSEA. Losses at the gene ends were 0 bases for V and 3 bases for J; bases not matched to a gene: 8. CDR3 loop: CSVEDRQQGLYEQYF. The DNA for the CDR3 is TGCAGCGTTGAAGATCGTCAACAGGGGCTCTACGAGCAGTACTTC.

The V call is TRBV29-1, the J call TRBJ1-2; D not resolved. This CDR3 is 12 amino acids long. Germline-derived CDR1 and CDR2 are SQVTM and ANQGSEA. Trimming removed 3 bases at V and 2 bases at J, with 7 bases between. The chain's CDR3 is CSVDSGNYGYTF. CDR3 bases: TGCAGCGTTGATTCGGGGAACTATGGCTACACCTTC.

The gene calls are TRBV30 and TRBJ1-2; 7 bases align to TRBD1. The germline gives CDR1 GTSNPN, CDR2 SVGIG (reference sequence). Trimming removed 6 bases from V and 6 bases from J; junction bases left unmatched: 10. CDR3 length: 13 residues. The CDR3 coding sequence is TGTGCCTGCGAAGCGACGACAGGGAATGGCTACACCTTC. It specifies CACEATTGNGYTF.

The chain links TRBV6-5 to TRBJ2-3, with D possibly TRBD2 on 6 matching bases. The V end was cut by 6 bases, the J end by 2 bases, with 15 bases between. Germline CDR1 and CDR2: MNHEY and SVGAGI. The CDR3 has 15 amino acids. The CDR3 loop is CASRGAGGNTDTQYF. Written as DNA, the CDR3 is TGTGCCAGCAGAGGAGCCGGGGGAAACACAGATACGCAGTATTTT.

V gene TRBV7-2 combines with J gene TRBJ1-1; a possible D gene is TRBD1 (5 bases). Germline loops: CDR1 SGHTA, CDR2 FQGNSA. The V end lost 5 bases, the J end lost 5 bases, and 12 bases lay between the germline ends. There are 13 residues in the CDR3. CDR3 sequence: CASSPKQVTEAFF. The CDR3 DNA reads as TGTGCCAGCAGCCCCAAACAGGTAACTGAAGCTTTCTTT. Full variable domain (rest looked up from reference TRBV7-2 and TRBJ1-1): GAGVSQSPSNKVTEKGKDVELRCDPISGHTALYWYRQSLGQGLEFLIYFQGNSAPDKSGLPSDRFSAERTGGSVSTLTIQRTQQEDSAVYLCASSPKQVTEAFFGQGTRLTVV.

The J gene is TRBJ2-7, the V gene TRBV5-6, with 8 nucleotides matching TRBD1. J lost 7 bases, V lost 1 base, and 4 bases had no gene match. Germline loops: CDR1 SGHDT, CDR2 YYEEEE. This CDR3 is 13 amino acids long. CDR3 in amino acids: CASSLNRGYEQYF. The DNA for the CDR3 is TGTGCCAGCAGCTTGAACAGGGGGTATGAGCAGTACTTC. Complete variable domain (other parts from reference TRBV5-6 and TRBJ2-7): DAGVTQSPTHLIKTRGQQVTLRCSPKSGHDTVSWYQQALGQGPQFIFQYYEEEERQRGNFPDRFSGHQFPNYSSELNVNALLLGDSALYLCASSLNRGYEQYFGPGTRLTVT.

The chain is built from TRBV6-2 or TRBV6-3 and TRBJ1-4; tentatively, D is TRBD1 (6 bases). The CDR3 covers 15 residues. Germline lookup yields CDR1 MNHEY and CDR2 SVGEGT. V was trimmed by 4 bases and J by 7 bases, leaving 16 bases between them. CDR3 region: CASSSRSKGGEKLFF. CDR3 in DNA: TGTGCCAGCAGTTCCAGAAGTAAGGGGGGTGAAAAACTGTTTTTT.

This clone showed up just once. The J gene is TRBJ1-4, the V gene TRBV19, with 9 bases aligning to TRBD1. Germline V gene data show CDR1 as LNHDA and CDR2 as SQIVND (reference sequence). J gave up 3 bases and V 9 bases, and 11 bases lay outside the gene matches. The CDR3 totals 16 residues. In DNA, the CDR3 is TGTGCCAGCACATACAGGGGGCTCGGGGCTAATGAAAAACTGTTTTTT. Translation: CASTYRGLGANEKLFF. Variable domain in full (rest from reference TRBV19 and TRBJ1-4): DGGITQSPKYLFRKEGQNVTLSCEQNLNHDAMYWYRQDPGQGLRLIYYSQIVNDFQKGDIAEGYSVSREKKESFPLTVTSAQKNPTAFYLCASTYRGLGANEKLFFGSGTQLSVL.

The rearrangement uses TRBV6-4 and TRBJ1-2, with TRBD1 matching over 7 bases. Germline V gene data show CDR1 as MRHNA and CDR2 as SNTAGT. V was clipped by 6 bases and J by 7 bases; unmatched bases: 8. CDR3 length: 13 amino acids. CDR3 amino acids: CASSQTGQGGYTF. CDR3 nucleotides: TGTGCCAGCAGCCAGACAGGGCAGGGTGGCTACACCTTC.

CDR3 sequence reads: CASSLASGSRNEQFF. CDR3 in DNA: TGTGCCAGCAGCTTAGCTAGCGGGAGTAGGAATGAGCAGTTCTTC. V gene TRBV7-9 combines with J gene TRBJ2-1, with 9 bases identical to TRBD2. CDR1 is SEHNR and CDR2 is FQNEAQ in the germline V gene (reference sequence). The CDR3 has 15 residues. The V and J ends lost 0 bases and 7 bases, in that order; junction bases with no gene match: 4. The full variable domain, its missing parts supplied by reference TRBV7-9 and TRBJ2-1, is DTGVSQNPRHKITKRGQNVTFRCDPISEHNRLYWYRQTLGQGPEFLTYFQNEAQLEKSRLLSDRFSAERPKGSFSTLEIQRTEQGDSAMYLCASSLASGSRNEQFFGPGTRLTVL.

The chain combines TRBV5-1 with TRBJ1-1; 8 bases map to TRBD1. This CDR3 has 15 residues. The V gene end was trimmed by 3 bases and the J gene end by 4 bases; junction bases not matched to a gene: 8. Germline loops: CDR1 SGHRS, CDR2 YFSETQ. CDR3 DNA: TGCGCCAGCAGCTACGCCGACAGGGGACCCACTGAAGCTTTCTTT. Amino acid sequence: CASSYADRGPTEAFF.

J is TRBJ1-3 and V is TRBV2; D perhaps matches TRBD1 (5 bases). Deletions cut 2 bases from V and 5 bases from J, with 10 bases between. Germline V gene data show CDR1 as SNHLY and CDR2 as FYNNEI. CDR3 size: 14 residues. The CDR3 region has the DNA TGTGCCAGCAGTGAAAGGGGTACGAGAAACACCATATATTTT. This encodes CASSERGTRNTIYF.

This clone is a singleton in its sample. The chain employs TRBV18 and TRBJ1-1; a possible D gene is TRBD1 (6 bases). This CDR3 contains 14 residues. V gave up 0 bases and J gave up 3 bases, with 8 bases separating them. The germline V gene has CDR1 KGHSH and CDR2 LQKENI. The CDR3 nucleotides read TGTGCCAGCTCACCACCAAACAGGGACACTGAAGCTTTCTTT. Protein: CASSPPNRDTEAFF.

The V and J genes are TRBV28 and TRBJ2-1; TRBD2 might be the D (5 bases). The ends were cut back, 6 bases at V and 4 bases at J, with 16 bases in the middle. Per the germline V gene, CDR1 is MDHEN and CDR2 is SYDVKM. This CDR3 has 15 amino acids. The CDR3 sequence is CASSSGGARYNEQFF. CDR3 sequence (DNA): TGTGCCAGCAGCTCCGGAGGAGCGCGATACAATGAGCAGTTCTTC.

This chain uses TRBV18 with TRBJ1-5; D gene uncertain. The V gene lost 4 bases and the J gene lost 4 bases, with 8 bases spanning the gap. CDR3 length: 13 residues. The V gene's germline CDR1 is KGHSH and CDR2 LQKENI. CDR3 in DNA: TGTGCCAGCTCACACGGATGGAATCAGCCCCAGCATTTT. Translated, it gives CASSHGWNQPQHF. Full variable domain (missing parts from reference TRBV18 and TRBJ1-5): NAGVMQNPRHLVRRRGQEARLRCSPMKGHSHVYWYRQLPEEGLKFMVYLQKENIIDESGMPKERFSAEFPKEGPSILRIQQVVRGDSAAYFCASSHGWNQPQHFGDGTRLSIL.

The rearrangement links TRBV28 to TRBJ1-5; D unresolved. Trimming pared 8 bases from V and 1 base from J, leaving 24 bases between. CDR3 length equals 18 residues. Germline-derived CDR1 and CDR2 are MDHEN and SYDVKM. CDR3 DNA sequence: TGTGCCAGCGGTCGGGCGTTGCCGGTATTGGAGAGCAATCAGCCCCAGCATTTT. Translating it yields CASGRALPVLESNQPQHF.

The V gene is TRBV2, the J gene TRBJ1-4, with TRBD1 identical over 10 bases. J lost 7 bases, V lost 3 bases, and 2 bases had no gene match. Germline CDR1 SNHLY, CDR2 FYNNEI. The CDR3 runs 14 residues. This chain's CDR3 is CASSEGQGPEKLFF. The DNA for the CDR3 is TGTGCCAGCAGTGAGGGACAGGGGCCTGAAAAACTGTTTTTT.

This clone was seen only once. The chain uses TRBV6-1 and TRBJ1-3; D uncertain. This CDR3 comprises 17 residues. Germline CDR1 and CDR2: MNHNS and SASEGT. V dropped 0 bases and J dropped 0 bases, with 12 bases sitting between them. CDR3 DNA sequence: TGTGCCAGCAGTGAAGCATCCTTTTATGGCTCTGGAAACACCATATATTTT. Translation: CASSEASFYGSGNTIYF.

The V and J genes are TRBV28 and TRBJ2-3; TRBD2 matches 9 bases. The CDR3 contains 18 residues. Losses at the gene ends were 4 bases for V and 0 bases for J; bases not matched to a gene: 11. Per the germline V gene, CDR1 is MDHEN and CDR2 is SYDVKM. In nucleotides, the CDR3 is TGTGCCAGCAGTTCCCCAAGGTCGGCGGGGGGGAGCACAGATACGCAGTATTTT. Its protein is CASSSPRSAGGSTDTQYF.

This chain connects TRBV24-1 to TRBJ2-3; D remains ambiguous. Germline CDR1 KGHDR, CDR2 SFDVKD. V shed 6 bases and J shed 2 bases, with 8 bases lying between them. This CDR3 region has 13 residues. CDR3: CATSLRFTDTQYF. The CDR3 DNA reads as TGTGCCACCAGTTTGCGGTTCACAGATACGCAGTATTTT.

The chain links TRBV6-1 to TRBJ2-2; 8 nucleotides agree with TRBD1. V lost 4 bases, J lost 2 bases, and 9 bases stayed unmatched. Germline loops: CDR1 MNHNS, CDR2 SASEGT. This CDR3 has 17 residues. The CDR3 DNA follows: TGTGCCAGCAGTGGCAGGGACAGGATGGTTAACACCGGGGAGCTGTTTTTT. Translation: CASSGRDRMVNTGELFF.

Only one count was recorded for this clone. The gene calls are TRBV7-2 and TRBJ1-4; TRBD1 matches 9 bases. The CDR3 has 14 residues. From germline, CDR1 is SGHTA and CDR2 FQGNSA. The V segment lost 3 bases and the J segment 8 bases; nucleotides outside the gene matches: 4. CDR3 residues: CASSFMGTGEKLFF. CDR3 in DNA: TGTGCCAGCAGCTTTATGGGGACAGGGGAAAAACTGTTTTTT.

The J gene is TRBJ2-1, the V gene TRBV5-1, with 10 bases fitting TRBD1. V shed 4 bases and J 4 bases; nucleotides not matched to a gene: 8. This CDR3 is 16 amino acids long. From germline, CDR1 is SGHRS and CDR2 YFSETQ. The CDR3 sequence is CASSALTGGAYNEQFF. The CDR3 coding sequence is TGCGCCAGCAGCGCCCTGACAGGGGGCGCGTACAATGAGCAGTTCTTC.